The present T cell receptor (beta chain) was sequenced within a study of spatial heterogeneity in lung cancer. Study summary: The count of detected beta-chain sequences consistently exceeded that of alpha-chain sequences. There were, on average, more than 8.5 raw-read appearances for each unique TCR and UMI combination.

This clonotype was seen many times. A junction end diverges from the germline sequence, so it may reflect a read error. Each CDR3 protein is one row after TCRdb ran MiXCR on the 5' RACE reads. The table lists 45,000 to 55,000 distinct CDR3 sequences, roughly 5.2% of them singletons. Time point in this sample: sample taken at primary tumor resection. The sample consisted of PBMCs, taken at surgery. The source is a male donor with early-stage non-small cell lung cancer.

In nucleotides, the CDR3 is TGTGCTAGCAGCTTAGCCGGTAGCGGGGAGCTGTTTTTT. Amino acids: CASSLAGSGELFF. The V call is TRBV7-7, the J call TRBJ2-2; no definite D call. Per germline, CDR1 SSHAT and CDR2 FNYEAQ (reference sequence). This CDR3 region has 13 residues.